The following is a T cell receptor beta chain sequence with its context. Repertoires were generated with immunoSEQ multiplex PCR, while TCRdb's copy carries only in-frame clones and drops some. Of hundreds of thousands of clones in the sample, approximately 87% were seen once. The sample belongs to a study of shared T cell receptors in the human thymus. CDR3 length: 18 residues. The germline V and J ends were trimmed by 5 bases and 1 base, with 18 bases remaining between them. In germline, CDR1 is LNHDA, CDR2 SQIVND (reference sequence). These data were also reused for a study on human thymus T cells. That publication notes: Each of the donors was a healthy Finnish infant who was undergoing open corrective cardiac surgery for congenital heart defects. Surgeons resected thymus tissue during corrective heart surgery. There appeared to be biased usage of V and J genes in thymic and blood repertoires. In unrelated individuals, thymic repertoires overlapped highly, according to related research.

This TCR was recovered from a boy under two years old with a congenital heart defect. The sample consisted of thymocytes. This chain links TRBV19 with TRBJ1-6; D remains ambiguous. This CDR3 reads CASSLRRGTRSYNSPLHF. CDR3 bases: TGTGCCAGTAGTCTACGCCGGGGAACTCGATCCTATAATTCACCCCTCCACTTT.